This T cell receptor (beta chain) was observed in a study of post-analysis software for immune sequencing data. Study context: Patients with relapsing-remitting, secondary progressive and progressive-relapsing multiple sclerosis courses were all represented.

This clonotype was recorded once. cDNA libraries of TCR beta carried unique molecular identifiers. TCRdb re-called the PCR reads with MiXCR, one entry per CDR3 protein. The table records hundreds of thousands of distinct CDR3 sequences, around 60% of them present only once. Sequenced material: blood. The origin of this receptor is a girl between 2 and 10 years old with multiple sclerosis.

DNA for the CDR3: TGTGCCAGCATGACTAGCGGAATCCTAACGCAGTATTTT. Amino acid sequence: CASMTSGILTQYF. V and J are TRBV7-9 and TRBJ2-3, with 9 bases that match TRBD2. Looked up from germline, CDR1 is SEHNR and CDR2 is FQNEAQ (reference sequence). The V gene end was trimmed by 7 bases and the J gene end by 9 bases; junction bases not matched to a gene: 8. There are 13 residues in the CDR3.